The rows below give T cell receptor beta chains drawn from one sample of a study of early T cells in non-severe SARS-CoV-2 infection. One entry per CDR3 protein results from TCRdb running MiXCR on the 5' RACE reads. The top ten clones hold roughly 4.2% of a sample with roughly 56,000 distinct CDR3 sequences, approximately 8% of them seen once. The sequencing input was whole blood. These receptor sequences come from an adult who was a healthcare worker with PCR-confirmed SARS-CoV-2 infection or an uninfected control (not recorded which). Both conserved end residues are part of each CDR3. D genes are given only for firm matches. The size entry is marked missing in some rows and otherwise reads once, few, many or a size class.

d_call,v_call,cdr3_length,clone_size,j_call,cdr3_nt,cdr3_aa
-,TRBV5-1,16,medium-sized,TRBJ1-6,TGCGCCAGCAGCCTACAAGGTCAGGGGAGCAATTCACCCCTCCACTTT,CASSLQGQGSNSPLHF
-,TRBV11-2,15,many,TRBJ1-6,TGTGCCAGCAGCTTAGGATCAGGTTTTTATTCACCCCTCCACTTT,CASSLGSGFYSPLHF
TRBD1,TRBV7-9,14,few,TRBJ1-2,TGTGCCAGCAGCTCCTTGGACAGGGTTTATGGCTACACCTTC,CASSSLDRVYGYTF
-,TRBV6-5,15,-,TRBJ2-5,TGTGCCAGCAGTCACTCTGGCGGGGGCGGGGAGACCCAGTACTTC,CASSHSGGGGETQYF
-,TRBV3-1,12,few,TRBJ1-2,TGTGCCAGCAGCCACAGGGTCGATGGCTACACCTTC,CASSHRVDGYTF
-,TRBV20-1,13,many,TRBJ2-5,TGCAGTGCGCAGGACCCGTACCAAGAGACCCAGTACTTC,CSAQDPYQETQYF
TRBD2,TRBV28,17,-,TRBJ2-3,TGTGCCAGCCGCTCGCCAAGACTAGCGGGAGGCACAGATACGCAGTATTTT,CASRSPRLAGGTDTQYF
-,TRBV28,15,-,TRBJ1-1,TGTGCCAGCAGGAACCCGGGGGGGCTGAACACTGAAGCTTTCTTT,CASRNPGGLNTEAFF
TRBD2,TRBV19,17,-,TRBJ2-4,TGTGCCAGTAGTGTCCTTGCTAGCGGCATAGCCAAAAACATTCAGTACTTC,CASSVLASGIAKNIQYF
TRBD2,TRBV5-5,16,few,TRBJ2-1,TGTGCCAGCAGCGAGCCGTCTAGCGGGAGACCTAATGAGCAGTTCTTC,CASSEPSSGRPNEQFF
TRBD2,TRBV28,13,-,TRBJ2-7,TGTGCCACTGTGACTAGCGGGATTGGCGAGCAGTACTTC,CATVTSGIGEQYF
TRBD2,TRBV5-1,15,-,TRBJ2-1,TGCGCCAGCAGAGCCGGGACTAGCGGCAACAATGAGCAGTTCTTC,CASRAGTSGNNEQFF
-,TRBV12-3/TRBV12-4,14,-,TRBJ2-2,TGTGCCAGCTATCCCGGGGGTAGGGCCGGGGAGCTGTTTTTT,CASYPGGRAGELFF
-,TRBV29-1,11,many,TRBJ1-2,TGCAGCGTTGGAGGGACTTATGGCTACACCTTC,CSVGGTYGYTF
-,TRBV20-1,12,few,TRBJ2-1,TGCAGTGCTAGACCGAATCGCAATGAGCAGTTCTTC,CSARPNRNEQFF
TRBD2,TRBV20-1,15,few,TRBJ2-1,TGCAGTGCTCCTAGAGCAGCGGGAGGGAACAATGAGCAGTTCTTC,CSAPRAAGGNNEQFF
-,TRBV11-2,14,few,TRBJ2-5,TGTGCCAGCAGACGGGGGGCGCAGCGAGAGACCCAGTACTTC,CASRRGAQRETQYF
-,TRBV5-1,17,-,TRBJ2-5,TGCGCCAGCAGCTTTGTGCCTAGCGCAACTCAACAAGAGACCCAGTACTTC,CASSFVPSATQQETQYF
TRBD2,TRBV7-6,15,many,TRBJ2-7,TGTGCCAGCAGCTTAGATAGCGGGAGGGCCTACGAGCAGTACTTC,CASSLDSGRAYEQYF
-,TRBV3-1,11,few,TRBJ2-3,TGTGCCAGCAGCCTACTTGATACGCAGTATTTT,CASSLLDTQYF
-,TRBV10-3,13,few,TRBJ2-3,TGTGCCAGCAGCGGCATCGGGACAGATACGCAGTATTTT,CASSGIGTDTQYF
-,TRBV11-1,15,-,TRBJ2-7,TGTGCCAGCAGCTTAGATATCTGGAGCTCCTACGAGCAGTACTTC,CASSLDIWSSYEQYF
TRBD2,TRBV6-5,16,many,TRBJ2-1,TGTGCCAGCAGTTACTCGAGCGGGAGTCTGAGGTATCGGCAGTTCTTC,CASSYSSGSLRYRQFF
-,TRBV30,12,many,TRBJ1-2,TGTGCCTGGAGTGTACTCAGCTATGGCTACACCTTC,CAWSVLSYGYTF
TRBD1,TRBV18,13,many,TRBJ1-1,TGTGCCAGCCGCGGACAGGTACGCACTGAAGCTTTCTTT,CASRGQVRTEAFF
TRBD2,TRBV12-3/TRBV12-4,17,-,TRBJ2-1,TGTGCCAGCAGGCGGACTAGCGGGTTTCCCATCTACAATGAGCAGTTCTTC,CASRRTSGFPIYNEQFF
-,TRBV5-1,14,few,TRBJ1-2,TGCGCCAGCAGCTCCTACGACAGAACAACTGGCTACACCTTC,CASSSYDRTTGYTF
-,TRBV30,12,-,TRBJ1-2,TGTGCCGGAGGGAACAGGCGAGATGGCTACACCTTC,CAGGNRRDGYTF
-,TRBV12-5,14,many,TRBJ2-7,TGTGCTAGGACACCTCACGAGGGGGACCACGAGCAGTACTTC,CARTPHEGDHEQYF
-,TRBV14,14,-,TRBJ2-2,TGTGCCAGCAGCCAAGATCATACAAACGGGGAGCTGTTTTTT,CASSQDHTNGELFF
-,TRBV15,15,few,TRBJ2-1,TGTGCCACCAGCAGAGCGAAGGGGCGCAACAATGAGCAGTTCTTC,CATSRAKGRNNEQFF
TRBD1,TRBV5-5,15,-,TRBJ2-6,TGTGCCAGGGGGGACAGGAACTCTGGGGCCAACGTCCTGACTTTC,CARGDRNSGANVLTF
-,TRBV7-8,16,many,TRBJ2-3,TGTGCCAGCAGCCCCTCCGTTGGTCGGAGCACAGATACGCAGTATTTT,CASSPSVGRSTDTQYF
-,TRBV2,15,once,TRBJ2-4,TGTGCCGGCAGTATGACTAGAAGTGCCAAAAACATTCAGTACTTC,CAGSMTRSAKNIQYF
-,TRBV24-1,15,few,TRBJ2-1,TGTGCCACCAGTGACGCGACCCTAACTATTGCGGGTAGGTTCTTC,CATSDATLTIAGRFF
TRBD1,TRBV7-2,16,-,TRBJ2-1,TGTGCCAGCAGCTTCGGGTCAGGGGGAATTCGCAATGAGCAGTTCTTC,CASSFGSGGIRNEQFF
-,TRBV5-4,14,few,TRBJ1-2,TGTGCCAGCAGCTTACTACAGGGTTCCTATGGCTACACCTTC,CASSLLQGSYGYTF
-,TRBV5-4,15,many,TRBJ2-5,TGTGCCAGCAGCTCCCGCAGCCAGGGAGGAGAGACCCAGTACTTC,CASSSRSQGGETQYF
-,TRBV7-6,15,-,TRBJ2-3,TGTGCCAGCAGCCGTAGAGCGGAAGACACAGATACGCAGTATTTT,CASSRRAEDTDTQYF
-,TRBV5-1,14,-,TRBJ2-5,TGCGCCAGCAGCTTGGGTAGCCCCAGGGAGACCCAGTACTTC,CASSLGSPRETQYF
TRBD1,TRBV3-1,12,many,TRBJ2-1,TGTGCCAGCAGCCAACAGACAGGGGGCCAGGTCTTC,CASSQQTGGQVF
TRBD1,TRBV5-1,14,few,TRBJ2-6,TGCGCCAGCAGCTTGGGACAGGGGTCCAACGTCCTGACTTTC,CASSLGQGSNVLTF
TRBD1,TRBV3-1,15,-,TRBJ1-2,TGTGCCAGCAGCCCCGGGACAGGGAAGACCTATGGCTACACCTTC,CASSPGTGKTYGYTF
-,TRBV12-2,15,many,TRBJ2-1,TGTGCAAGTCGCTTAGACGGGAGGGACTACAATGAGCAGTTCTTC,CASRLDGRDYNEQFF
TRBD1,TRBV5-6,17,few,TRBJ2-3,TGTGCCAGCAGCTTGTACGTTTCAGGGGGCGCCGCAGATACGCAGTATTTT,CASSLYVSGGAADTQYF
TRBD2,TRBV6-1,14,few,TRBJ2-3,TGTGCCAGCACCCGTGCGGGAGGGCCAGATACGCAGTATTTT,CASTRAGGPDTQYF
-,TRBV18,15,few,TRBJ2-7,TGTGCCAGCTCACTCTCGCAGGGGAGTAAGGACGAGCAGTACTTC,CASSLSQGSKDEQYF
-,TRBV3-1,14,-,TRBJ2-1,TGTGCCAGCAGCCAAGATCGGGGGGCGGTTGAGCAGTTCTTC,CASSQDRGAVEQFF
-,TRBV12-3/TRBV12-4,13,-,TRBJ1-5,TGTGCCAGCAGTTTAGCGGGGGATCAGCCCCAGCATTTT,CASSLAGDQPQHF
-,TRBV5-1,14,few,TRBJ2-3,TGCGCCAGCAGCTTGATGAGTTCCCTGGATACGCAGTATTTT,CASSLMSSLDTQYF
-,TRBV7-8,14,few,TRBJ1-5,TGTGCCAGCAGCTTAGCCTCACGGAATCAGCCCCAGCATTTT,CASSLASRNQPQHF
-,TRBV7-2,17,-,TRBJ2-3,TGTGCCAGCAGCTCGGGGGGCCAGCGGACCCCCACAGATACGCAGTATTTT,CASSSGGQRTPTDTQYF
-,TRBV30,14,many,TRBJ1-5,TGTGCCTGGACGATAGGAGGGGCAAATCAGCCCCAGCATTTT,CAWTIGGANQPQHF
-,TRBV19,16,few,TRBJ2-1,TGTGCCAGTAGTTTCGATGGACTACTAACCTACAATGAGCAGTTCTTC,CASSFDGLLTYNEQFF